The present TCR beta chain was sequenced within a study of CD8+ T cells in alopecia areata listed by TCRdb under 2018. For the wider study: Treated patients were enrolled in an open-label pilot trial of oral tofacitinib at 5 to 10 mg twice daily for moderate-to-severe alopecia areata. Patients stayed on tofacitinib for 6 to 18 months and then had 6 months of follow-up off drug so that delayed response and recurrence could be assessed. Tofacitinib-treated patients had biopsies at baseline and at 4 and 24 weeks of treatment, with a later scalp biopsy in several patients. High-throughput TCRbeta sequencing was used to examine T cell clonal expansion in alopecia areata in both the C3H/HeJ mouse model and human patients. RNA came from the PAXgene miRNA kit for fixed scalp, the miRNeasy kit for PBMCs, and the RNeasy kit for mouse skin. In treated patients, disease severity was measured using the SALT score, which gives the percentage of scalp surface area affected. In humans, TCRbeta sequencing was performed on scalp tissue and on sorted CD4+ and CD8+ peripheral blood T cells from healthy controls and from patients with patchy or totalis/universalis alopecia areata. Scalp clonality was compared across normal scalp (n=4), patchy alopecia areata scalp (n=8), and alopecia totalis/universalis scalp (n=8). Amplification of TCRbeta CDR3 regions was done by immunoSEQ multiplex PCR using 35 Vbeta forward primers and 13 Jbeta reverse primers.

Reading the label with the study, this specimen's time point is: around 4 weeks on oral tofacitinib. The treatment or condition label, as the study defines it: oral pan-JAK inhibitor, 5-10 mg twice daily. Lesional scalp punch biopsies and peripheral blood were collected from alopecia areata patients. PBMCs were isolated by density centrifugation and stained for CD3, CD4 and CD8, after which CD4+ and CD8+ T cells were sorted on a FACSAria. Library construction relied on the immunoSEQ multiplex PCR assay. RNA was extracted from all samples and reverse transcribed into cDNA, which served as template for TCR sequencing. SuperScript III was used to make first-strand cDNA, primed with a 2:1 mix of oligo-dT and random hexamers. A synthetic immune receptor repertoire was used to measure amplification bias, and any remaining bias was corrected computationally. Regarding the original processing steps: Raw reads were preprocessed to remove errors, and CDR3 was defined according to IMGT conventions as the region from the conserved cysteine to phenylalanine. Clonality was computed as 1 minus the Shannon entropy, with the entropy normalized by log2 of the number of productive unique TCRs. CD4 or CD8 identity of scalp clones was inferred by cross-referencing scalp TCRbeta sequences with sorted blood CD4 and CD8 repertoires. Entries here come from immuneACCESS through TCRdb and include only in-frame sequences with V and J called. Some clones fail to appear in such tables; in the studies checked, an unresolved V gene covers under half of the shortfall, and the cause of the remainder is unknown. Clone size and V and J calls were adopted from that table, with D and trimming inferred from the DNA. The sample contains roughly 180,000 clones, 50% to 60% of them found a single time. 3.3% of the sample is taken by the ten largest.

With respect to this clone: This receptor's antigen is unknown. Per-nucleotide qualities are absent, and no much larger clonotype sits a single base away.

Spanning cysteine to phenylalanine, the CDR3 consists of 15 amino acids. The read is trimmed to its CDR3 DNA, 45 bases read in frame from base 1. Compared with germline, V lacks 3 bases and J lacks 1 base; bases without a gene match: 3. As encoded in the germline V gene, CDR1 is SGHRS while CDR2 is YFSETQ. Points the paper makes about the study in general: Because the treated cohort was small and had only one nonresponder, larger studies are needed to examine links between baseline CD8+ expansion and response. Resident alphabeta T cells in normal human skin are also sequenced, complicating scalp TCR repertoire analysis, unlike mouse skin dominated by gammadelta T cells. With tofacitinib, both scalp clonality and the number of expanded CD8+ clones among the top 100 scalp clones went down significantly. Shared TCR sequences between patients were less evident than in mice, which may be partly attributable to HLA diversity in the patient population. Higher clonality and more expanded CD8+ clones were observed in lesional scalp than in normal scalp, particularly in alopecia totalis/universalis, a finding suggestive of antigenic drive. Many expanded lesional clones were found to persist in scalp and blood during tofacitinib treatment, and relapse after treatment cessation may be partly explained by this persistence.

The chain is made from TRBV5-1 and TRBJ1-1, with 10 bases aligning to TRBD1. This TCR came from a human donor with alopecia areata. Sequencing was performed on CD4+ T cells sorted from blood, taken at week 4, from a patient treated with tofacitinib. The CDR3 loop reads CASSWRDRGNTEAFF. The nucleotide sequence reads TGCGCCAGCAGCTGGCGGGACAGGGGGAACACTGAAGCTTTCTTT.